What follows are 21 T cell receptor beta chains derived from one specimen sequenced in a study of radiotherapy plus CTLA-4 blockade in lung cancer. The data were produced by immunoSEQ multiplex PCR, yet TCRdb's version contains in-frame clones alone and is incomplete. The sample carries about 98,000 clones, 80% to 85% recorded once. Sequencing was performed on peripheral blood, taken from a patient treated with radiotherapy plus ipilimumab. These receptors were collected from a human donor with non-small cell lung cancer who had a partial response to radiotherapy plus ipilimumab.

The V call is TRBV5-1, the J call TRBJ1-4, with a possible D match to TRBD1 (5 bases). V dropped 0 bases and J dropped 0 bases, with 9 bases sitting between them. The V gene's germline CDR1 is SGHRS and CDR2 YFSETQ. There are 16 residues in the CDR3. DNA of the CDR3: TGCGCCAGCAGCTTGGCTGACAGTGCAACTAATGAAAAACTGTTTTTT. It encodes CASSLADSATNEKLFF.

The CDR3 loop is CASSLDRADTGELFF. The DNA of the CDR3 is TGTGCCAGCAGCTTGGACAGGGCGGACACCGGGGAGCTGTTTTTT. This rearrangement joins TRBV5-4 to TRBJ2-2; D possibly corresponds to TRBD1 (6 bases). The CDR3 totals 15 residues. Trimming removed 0 bases at V and 3 bases at J, with 9 bases between. Germline assignment: CDR1 SGHNT and CDR2 YYREEE (reference sequence).

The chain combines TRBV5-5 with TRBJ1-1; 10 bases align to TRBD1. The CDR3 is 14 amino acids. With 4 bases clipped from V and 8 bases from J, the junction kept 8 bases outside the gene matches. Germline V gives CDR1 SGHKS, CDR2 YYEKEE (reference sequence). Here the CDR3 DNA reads TGTGCCAGCAGCCTCCCGACAGGGGGCGCCGAAGCTTTCTTT. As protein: CASSLPTGGAEAFF.

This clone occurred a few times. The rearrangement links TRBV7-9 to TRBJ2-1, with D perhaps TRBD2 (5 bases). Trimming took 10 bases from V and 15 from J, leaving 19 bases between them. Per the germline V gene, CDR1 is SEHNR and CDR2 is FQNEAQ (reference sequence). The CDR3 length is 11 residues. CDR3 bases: TGTGCCACAGGCGAGGGAGTTTTCGGGTTCTTC. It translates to CATGEGVFGFF. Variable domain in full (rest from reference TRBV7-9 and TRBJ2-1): DTGVSQNPRHKITKRGQNVTFRCDPISEHNRLYWYRQTLGQGPEFLTYFQNEAQLEKSRLLSDRFSAERPKGSFSTLEIQRTEQGDSAMYLCATGEGVFGFFGPGTRLTVL.

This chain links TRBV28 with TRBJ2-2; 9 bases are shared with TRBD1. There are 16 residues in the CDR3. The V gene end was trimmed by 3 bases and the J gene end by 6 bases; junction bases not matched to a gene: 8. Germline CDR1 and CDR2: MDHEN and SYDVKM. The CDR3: CASSFGGQGHSGELFF. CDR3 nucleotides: TGTGCCAGCAGTTTCGGGGGACAGGGTCACTCCGGGGAGCTGTTTTTT.

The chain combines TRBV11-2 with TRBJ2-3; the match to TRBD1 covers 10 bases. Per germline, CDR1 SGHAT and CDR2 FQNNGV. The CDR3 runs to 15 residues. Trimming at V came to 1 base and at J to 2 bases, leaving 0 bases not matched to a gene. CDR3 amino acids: CASSLGQGATDTQYF. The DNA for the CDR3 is TGTGCCAGCAGCTTAGGACAGGGGGCCACAGATACGCAGTATTTT.

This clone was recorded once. CDR3 amino acids: CSASGEQFF. CDR3 DNA sequence: TGCAGTGCTAGCGGTGAGCAGTTCTTC. The chain couples TRBV20-1 to TRBJ2-1, with D unclear. Looked up from germline, CDR1 is DFQATT and CDR2 is SNEGSKA (reference sequence). This CDR3 has 9 amino acids. V was clipped by 3 bases and J by 9 bases, with 3 bases between them.

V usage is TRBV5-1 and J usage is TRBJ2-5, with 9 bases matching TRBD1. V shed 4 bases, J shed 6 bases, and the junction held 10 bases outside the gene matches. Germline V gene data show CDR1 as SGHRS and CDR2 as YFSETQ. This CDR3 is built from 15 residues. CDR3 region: CASSATGTGRKTQYF. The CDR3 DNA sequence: TGCGCCAGCAGCGCAACCGGGACAGGGAGAAAGACCCAGTACTTC. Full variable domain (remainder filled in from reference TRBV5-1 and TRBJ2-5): KAGVTQTPRYLIKTRGQQVTLSCSPISGHRSVSWYQQTPGQGLQFLFEYFSETQRNKGNFPGRFSGRQFSNSRSEMNVSTLELGDSALYLCASSATGTGRKTQYFGPGTRLLVL.

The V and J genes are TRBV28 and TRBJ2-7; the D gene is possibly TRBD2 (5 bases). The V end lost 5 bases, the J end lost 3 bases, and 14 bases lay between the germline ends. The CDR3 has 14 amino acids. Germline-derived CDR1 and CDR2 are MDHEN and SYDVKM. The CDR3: CASSPSPEGYEQYF. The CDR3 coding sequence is TGTGCCAGCAGTCCTTCACCTGAGGGCTACGAGCAGTACTTC.

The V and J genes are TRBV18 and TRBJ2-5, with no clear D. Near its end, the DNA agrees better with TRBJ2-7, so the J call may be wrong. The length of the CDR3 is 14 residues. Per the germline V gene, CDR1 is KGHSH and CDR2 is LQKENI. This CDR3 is CASSPSQSSYEQYF. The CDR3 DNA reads TGTGCCAGCTCACCTAGCCAGAGCTCCTACGAGCAGTACTTC.

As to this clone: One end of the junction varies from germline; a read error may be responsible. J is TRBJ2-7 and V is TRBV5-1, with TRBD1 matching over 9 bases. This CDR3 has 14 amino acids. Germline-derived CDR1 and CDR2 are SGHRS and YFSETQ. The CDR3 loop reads CASSSGTGNYGQYF. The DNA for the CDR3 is TGCGCCAGCAGCTCCGGGACAGGGAACTACGGGCAGTACTTC.

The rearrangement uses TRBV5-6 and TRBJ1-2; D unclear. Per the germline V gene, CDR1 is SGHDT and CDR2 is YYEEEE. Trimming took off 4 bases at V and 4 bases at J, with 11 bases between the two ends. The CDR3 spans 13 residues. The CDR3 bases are TGTGCCAGCAGCCCGCCCGGCGGCTATGGCTACACCTTC. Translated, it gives CASSPPGGYGYTF.

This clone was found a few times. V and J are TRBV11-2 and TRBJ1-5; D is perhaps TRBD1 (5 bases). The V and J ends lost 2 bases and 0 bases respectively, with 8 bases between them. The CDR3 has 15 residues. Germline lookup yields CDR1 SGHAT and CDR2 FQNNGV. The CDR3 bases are TGTGCCAGCAGCTTATCGGGGGATAGCAATCAGCCCCAGCATTTT. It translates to CASSLSGDSNQPQHF.

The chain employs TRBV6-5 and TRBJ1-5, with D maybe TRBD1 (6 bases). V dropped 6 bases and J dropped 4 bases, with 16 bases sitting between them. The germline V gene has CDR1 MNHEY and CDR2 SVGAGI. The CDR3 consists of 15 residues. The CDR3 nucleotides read TGTGCCAGCAGAATGGACAGTTCCGCAAATCAGCCCCAGCATTTT. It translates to CASRMDSSANQPQHF.

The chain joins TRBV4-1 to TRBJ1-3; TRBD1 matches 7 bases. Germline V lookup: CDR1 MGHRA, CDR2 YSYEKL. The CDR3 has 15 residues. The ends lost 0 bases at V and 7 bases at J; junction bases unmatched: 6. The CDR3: CASSQDPQGVNTIYF. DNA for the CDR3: TGCGCCAGCAGCCAAGATCCCCAGGGGGTGAACACCATATATTTT.

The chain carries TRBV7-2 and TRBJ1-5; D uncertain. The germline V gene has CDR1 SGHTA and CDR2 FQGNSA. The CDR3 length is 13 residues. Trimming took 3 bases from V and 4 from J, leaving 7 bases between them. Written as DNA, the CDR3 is TGTGCCAGCAGCTTTACGGAGAATCAGCCCCAGCATTTT. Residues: CASSFTENQPQHF. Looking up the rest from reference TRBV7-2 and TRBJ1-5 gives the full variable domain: GAGVSQSPSNKVTEKGKDVELRCDPISGHTALYWYRQSLGQGLEFLIYFQGNSAPDKSGLPSDRFSAERTGGSVSTLTIQRTQQEDSAVYLCASSFTENQPQHFGDGTRLSIL.

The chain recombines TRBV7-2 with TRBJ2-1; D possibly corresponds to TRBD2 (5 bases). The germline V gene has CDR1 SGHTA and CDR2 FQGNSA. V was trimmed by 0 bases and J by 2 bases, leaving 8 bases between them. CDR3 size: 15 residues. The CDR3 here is CASSLATGTYNEQFF. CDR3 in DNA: TGTGCCAGCAGCTTAGCTACCGGGACCTACAATGAGCAGTTCTTC.

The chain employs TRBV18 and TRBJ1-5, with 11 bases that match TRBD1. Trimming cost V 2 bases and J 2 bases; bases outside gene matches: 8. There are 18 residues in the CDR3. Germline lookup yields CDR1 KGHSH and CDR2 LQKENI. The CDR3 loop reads CASSPKGTGGSGNQPQHF. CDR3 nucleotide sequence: TGTGCCAGCTCACCAAAAGGGACAGGGGGTTCGGGCAATCAGCCCCAGCATTTT.

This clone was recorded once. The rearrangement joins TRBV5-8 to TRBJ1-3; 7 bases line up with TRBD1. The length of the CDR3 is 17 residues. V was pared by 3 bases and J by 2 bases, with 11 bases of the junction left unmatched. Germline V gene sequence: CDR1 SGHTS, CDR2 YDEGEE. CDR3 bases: TGTGCCAGCAGCTACTTCGCGACAGGGATTCCTGGAAACACCATATATTTT. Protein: CASSYFATGIPGNTIYF.

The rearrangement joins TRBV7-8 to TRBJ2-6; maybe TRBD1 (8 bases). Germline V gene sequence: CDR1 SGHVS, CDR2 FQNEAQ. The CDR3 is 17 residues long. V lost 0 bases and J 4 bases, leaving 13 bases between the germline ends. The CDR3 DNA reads TGTGCCAGCAGCTTAGCGGGGGGGACAGGCGGGGCCAACGTCCTGACTTTC. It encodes CASSLAGGTGGANVLTF. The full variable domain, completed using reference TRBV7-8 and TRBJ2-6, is GAGVSQSPRYKVAKRGQDVALRCDPISGHVSLFWYQQALGQGPEFLTYFQNEAQLDKSGLPSDRFFAERPEGSVSTLKIQRTQQEDSAVYLCASSLAGGTGGANVLTFGAGSRLTVL.

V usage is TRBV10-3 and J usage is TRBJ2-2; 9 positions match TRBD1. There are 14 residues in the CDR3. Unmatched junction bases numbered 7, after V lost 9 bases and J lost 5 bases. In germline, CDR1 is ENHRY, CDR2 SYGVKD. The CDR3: CAIRRDRETGELFF. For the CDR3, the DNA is TGTGCCATTCGCCGGGACAGGGAGACCGGGGAGCTGTTTTTT.